A selection of T cell receptor beta chains follows, all from one sample in a study of response to subunit inactivated influenza vaccine. In TCRdb, the RT-PCR reads were re-called with MiXCR into one record per CDR3 protein. The sample contains 610,000 or so distinct CDR3 sequences, roughly 15% of which appear only once. Source: PBMCs from blood, taken 11 to 12 days after vaccination. The receptor source for this set is a man aged 50 to 59 who received an inactivated influenza vaccine. Each CDR3 is given with its conserved first and last residue. D genes are given only for firm matches. For some rows the clone size is stated as once, few or many, or as a class when expanded; others skip it.

TRBD1	-	TRBJ1-2	TRBV4-3	TGCGCCAGCAGCCAAGACCCCCACAGGGGCTATGGCTACACCTTC	CASSQDPHRGYGYTF
-	-	TRBJ1-2	TRBV4-2	TGTGCCAGCAGCCAAGAATTGCCCACAGGGAAATCTAACTATGGCTACACCTTC	CASSQELPTGKSNYGYTF
-	few	TRBJ2-1	TRBV6-1	TGTGCCAGCAACAAAAACGCGGGGACCTACAATGAGCAGTTCTTC	CASNKNAGTYNEQFF
-	many	TRBJ1-5	TRBV6-5	TGTGCCAGCAGTTACAGGGTTGGAGATCAGCCCCAGCATTTT	CASSYRVGDQPQHF
-	-	TRBJ2-5	TRBV15	TGTGCCACCAGCAACGGGGGACTTCAAGAGACCCAGTACTTC	CATSNGGLQETQYF
-	few	TRBJ2-7	TRBV3-1	TGTGCCAGCAGCCAAGATTTAACAGTACACGAGCAGTACTTC	CASSQDLTVHEQYF
-	few	TRBJ2-7	TRBV28	TGTGCCAGCAGTTTGAGTCAGACAGCGTCCTACGAGCAGTACTTC	CASSLSQTASYEQYF
-	few	TRBJ2-1	TRBV6-4	TGTGCCAGCAGTGTAAAATCTTCTAGCGAGCAGTTCTTC	CASSVKSSSEQFF
-	-	TRBJ1-5	TRBV5-1	TGCGCCAGCAGTCGGGACTCCGCTAGCAATCAGCCCCAGCATTTT	CASSRDSASNQPQHF
-	few	TRBJ1-1	TRBV20-1	TGCAGTGCTCCAAATAGTGGTCCTGAAGCTTTCTTT	CSAPNSGPEAFF
TRBD1	few	TRBJ1-2	TRBV5-5	TGTGCCAGCAGCTTTTGGGACAGGAAATTTTGGGTTGGCTACACCTTC	CASSFWDRKFWVGYTF
-	few	TRBJ2-3	TRBV5-1	TGCGCCAGCAGCTTGGGACCCCTGGATACGCAGTATTTT	CASSLGPLDTQYF
-	few	TRBJ1-5	TRBV12-3/TRBV12-4	TGTGCCAGCAGTATAACAGGGAGTCCCCAGCCCCAGCATTTT	CASSITGSPQPQHF
-	many	TRBJ1-2	TRBV6-1	TGTGCCAGCAGTCCCCACGGATCGAACTATGGCTACACCTTC	CASSPHGSNYGYTF
TRBD1	many	TRBJ2-3	TRBV19	TGTGCCAGTAGTGCCCGGGACAGGGGGGCAGATACGCAGTATTTT	CASSARDRGADTQYF
-	few	TRBJ2-2	TRBV2	TGTGCCAGCAGTAATGGAGGCGGGGAGCTGTTTTTT	CASSNGGGELFF
TRBD1	-	TRBJ2-7	TRBV7-7	TGTGCTAGCAGCTTAGGGACAGGGGATGCCTACGAGCAGTACTTC	CASSLGTGDAYEQYF
-	few	TRBJ2-5	TRBV12-3/TRBV12-4	TGTGCCAGCAGTTTTGGCAGGGGTTTTTCAGAGACCCAGTACTTC	CASSFGRGFSETQYF